These 32 T cell receptor beta chains were all obtained from the same sample, sequenced in a study of blood T cells in healthy people across ages. A J-beta primer mix and a sample-barcoded 5' primer were used in a second PCR of about 7 to 12 cycles. TCRdb used MiXCR to reprocess the 5' RACE reads, holding one entry per CDR3 protein. The table has 450,000 to 700,000 distinct CDR3 sequences, about 26% seen once. The sequenced sample was blood. These TCRs come from a woman in her seventies in good health.

There are a few counts of this clonotype. The genes are TRBV3-1 and TRBJ1-4; the D gene is possibly TRBD1 (5 bases). CDR3 length: 16 amino acids. Germline CDR1 LGHDT, CDR2 YNNKEL (reference sequence). Trimming shortened V by 1 base and J by 7 bases, and 16 bases separated the two germline ends. The CDR3 is CASSQGGAGAFEKLFF. Here the CDR3 DNA reads TGTGCCAGCAGCCAAGGAGGGGCCGGCGCCTTTGAAAAACTGTTTTTT.

J is TRBJ2-3 and V is TRBV7-2, with 7 bases matching TRBD2. Germline trimming cut 5 bases from V and 5 bases from J; bases unmatched to any gene: 10. Germline values: CDR1 SGHTA, CDR2 FQGNSA. The CDR3 is made up of 15 amino acids. The CDR3 loop is CASSPQAGFLDTQYF. CDR3 nucleotide sequence: TGTGCCAGCAGCCCTCAAGCGGGATTTCTAGATACGCAGTATTTT. Supplemented by reference TRBV7-2 and TRBJ2-3, the full variable domain reads GAGVSQSPSNKVTEKGKDVELRCDPISGHTALYWYRQSLGQGLEFLIYFQGNSAPDKSGLPSDRFSAERTGGSVSTLTIQRTQQEDSAVYLCASSPQAGFLDTQYFGPGTRLTVL.

The V gene is TRBV11-2, the J gene TRBJ2-3, with TRBD2 identical over 8 bases. Germline V lookup: CDR1 SGHAT, CDR2 FQNNGV. V lost 4 bases, J lost 5 bases, and 11 bases stayed unmatched. CDR3 length: 16 amino acids. CDR3 DNA: TGTGCCAGCAGCTCCCTCGGGAGGGCGGCGGAAGATACGCAGTATTTT. Its protein product is CASSSLGRAAEDTQYF.

This clonotype was seen more than once but under ten times. The junction differs from germline at one of its ends, possibly a read error. The chain employs TRBV27 and TRBJ2-3; 12 bases match TRBD2. Per germline, CDR1 MNHEY and CDR2 SMNVEV (reference sequence). This CDR3 comprises 18 residues. CDR3 sequence: CASSQLRLAGDLTDTQYF. CDR3 coding DNA: TGTGCCAGCAGTCAACTACGACTAGCGGGGGACCTCACAGATACGCAGTACTTT.

The chain employs TRBV20-1 and TRBJ1-1, with 8 bases matching TRBD1. The CDR3 sequence is 17 residues long. Germline values: CDR1 DFQATT, CDR2 SNEGSKA (reference sequence). With V trimmed by 3 bases and J by 6 bases, 18 bases remained unmatched. The CDR3 is CSASHLEQGALFSEAFF. CDR3 DNA: TGCAGTGCTAGCCACCTAGAGCAGGGGGCTTTATTCTCTGAAGCTTTCTTT.

This clonotype was counted between two and nine times. The gene calls are TRBV7-2 and TRBJ2-2; 8 positions agree with TRBD1. Trimming removed 5 bases from V and 3 bases from J; junction bases left unmatched: 5. The CDR3 runs to 15 residues. Looked up from germline, CDR1 is SGHTA and CDR2 is FQGNSA. CDR3 nucleotide sequence: TGTGCCAGCAGCCCGGACAGGGCGGACACCGGGGAGCTGTTTTTT. Its translation is CASSPDRADTGELFF.

This clonotype was counted many times. The V and J genes are TRBV12-3 or TRBV12-4 and TRBJ2-3; D is undetermined. V dropped 5 bases and J dropped 1 base, with 4 bases sitting between them. The length of the CDR3 is 12 residues. The DNA of the CDR3 is TGTGCCAGCAGTCCACGCACAGATACGCAGTATTTT. Residues: CASSPRTDTQYF.

CDR3 nucleotides: TGTGCCAGCAGCCTATTCGGGACTACCGACAATGAGCAGTTCTTC. Protein sequence: CASSLFGTTDNEQFF. The chain recombines TRBV9 with TRBJ2-1, with TRBD2 identical over 7 bases. The germline gives CDR1 SGDLS, CDR2 YYNGEE. There are 15 residues in the CDR3. The junction had 9 bases not matched to a gene; V was cut back by 4 bases and J by 5 bases. Full variable domain (outside the CDR3, taken from reference TRBV9 and TRBJ2-1): DSGVTQTPKHLITATGQRVTLRCSPRSGDLSVYWYQQSLDQGLQFLIQYYNGEERAKGNILERFSAQQFPDLHSELNLSSLELGDSALYFCASSLFGTTDNEQFFGPGTRLTVL.

The CDR3 sequence is CSVEDRELAGYQETQYF. CDR3 in DNA: TGCAGCGTTGAAGATCGGGAACTAGCGGGCTACCAAGAGACCCAGTACTTC. The chain has TRBV29-1 and TRBJ2-5, with TRBD2 identical over 9 bases. CDR3 length equals 17 residues. J lost 0 bases, V lost 0 bases, and 8 bases had no gene match. Germline lookup yields CDR1 SQVTM and CDR2 ANQGSEA. Variable domain in full (rest from reference TRBV29-1 and TRBJ2-5): SAVISQKPSRDICQRGTSLTIQCQVDSQVTMMFWYRQQPGQSLTLIATANQGSEATYESGFVIDKFPISRPNLTFSTLTVSNMSPEDSSIYLCSVEDRELAGYQETQYFGPGTRLLVL.

The rearrangement uses TRBV6-2 or TRBV6-3 and TRBJ2-1, with no clear D. Trimming left V 2 bases short and J 9 bases short, with 8 bases between. Per germline, CDR1 MNHEY and CDR2 SVGEGT. CDR3 length equals 12 residues. CDR3: CASSYTNVEQFF. The CDR3 DNA reads TGTGCCAGCAGTTACACAAACGTTGAGCAGTTCTTC.

The sample holds a few counts of this clonotype. This chain's CDR3 is CASSRDSSGETQYF. DNA for the CDR3: TGTGCCAGCAGTCGGGACTCCAGCGGAGAGACCCAGTACTTC. The gene calls are TRBV2 and TRBJ2-5; D possibly corresponds to TRBD2 (6 bases). The V end lost 5 bases, the J end lost 4 bases, and 14 bases lay between the germline ends. This CDR3 contains 14 residues. The germline V gene has CDR1 SNHLY and CDR2 FYNNEI.

V usage is TRBV7-3 and J usage is TRBJ2-3, with D tentatively TRBD1 or TRBD2 (5 bases each). This CDR3 region has 12 residues. Trimming removed 6 bases at V and 7 bases at J, with 11 bases between. CDR1 SGHTA and CDR2 FQGTGA come from the germline V gene. This chain's CDR3 is CASRGEENTQYF. The DNA for the CDR3 is TGTGCCAGCAGGGGGGAAGAGAATACGCAGTATTTT.

In its sample, this clonotype was seen many times. The chain joins TRBV5-1 to TRBJ1-2; TRBD1 is a possible D gene (6 bases). V lost 4 bases and J lost 1, with 14 bases in between. Germline CDR1 and CDR2: SGHRS and YFSETQ. There are 15 residues in the CDR3. The CDR3 reads CASSPGTQINYGYTF. CDR3 sequence (DNA): TGCGCCAGCAGCCCAGGGACACAGATTAACTATGGCTACACCTTC.

The J gene is TRBJ2-3, the V gene TRBV5-6; 8 positions agree with TRBD2. Trimming cost V 4 bases and J 1 base; bases outside gene matches: 8. CDR3 length: 16 residues. Germline loops: CDR1 SGHDT, CDR2 YYEEEE. CDR3 sequence reads: CASSIQRGSRTDTQYF. Here the CDR3 DNA reads TGTGCCAGCAGCATCCAGCGGGGGTCCCGCACAGATACGCAGTATTTT.

The chain recombines TRBV12-3 or TRBV12-4 with TRBJ2-7; maybe TRBD1 (6 bases). This CDR3 is built from 14 residues. V was clipped by 1 base and J by 5 bases, with 12 bases between them. The chain's CDR3 is CASSLGTEADEQYF. As DNA, the CDR3 is TGTGCCAGCAGTTTAGGGACAGAGGCGGACGAGCAGTACTTC.

This clonotype was counted only a few times. The chain couples TRBV5-1 to TRBJ1-1; perhaps TRBD1 as D (5 bases). CDR3 length: 14 amino acids. Trimming shortened V by 0 bases and J by 4 bases, and 10 bases separated the two germline ends. Germline lookup yields CDR1 SGHRS and CDR2 YFSETQ. The CDR3 coding sequence is TGCGCCAGCAGCTTGGCTCTCGGGGGCACTGAAGCTTTCTTT. This translates into CASSLALGGTEAFF.

The chain uses TRBV5-1 and TRBJ2-7; TRBD2 aligns across 10 bases. The J call is doubtful: the DNA matches TRBJ2-1 better. The CDR3 is 15 amino acids. Germline V gene lookup returns CDR1 SGHRS and CDR2 YFSETQ. The CDR3 here is CASSYTSGNYNEQFF. The DNA for the CDR3 is TGCGCCAGCAGCTATACTAGCGGGAATTACAATGAGCAGTTCTTC.

A few counts support this clonotype. The chain couples TRBV7-9 to TRBJ2-5, with 8 bases that match TRBD2. The CDR3 runs to 15 residues. The germline CDR1 and CDR2 sequences are SEHNR and FQNEAQ (reference sequence). V shed 5 bases, J shed 4 bases, and the junction held 9 bases outside the gene matches. The CDR3 coding sequence is TGTGCCAGCAGCCTCGAGGGACTAGGATTAGAGACCCAGTACTTC. This sequence encodes CASSLEGLGLETQYF. Together with reference TRBV7-9 and TRBJ2-5, the CDR3 gives the full variable domain: DTGVSQNPRHKITKRGQNVTFRCDPISEHNRLYWYRQTLGQGPEFLTYFQNEAQLEKSRLLSDRFSAERPKGSFSTLEIQRTEQGDSAMYLCASSLEGLGLETQYFGPGTRLLVL.

This clonotype was seen a handful of times. DNA for the CDR3: TGTGCCAGCAGTGAACCGCTGACGGCCCAGGGCTACACCTTC. Its translation is CASSEPLTAQGYTF. This chain uses TRBV25-1 with TRBJ1-2; no reliable D call. V was shortened by 2 bases and J by 8 bases, with 15 bases between the two germline ends. The CDR3 is 14 amino acids. Germline CDR1 and CDR2: MGHDK and SYGVNS.

This clonotype was picked up a small number of times. The chain carries TRBV20-1 and TRBJ1-2; TRBD1 matches at 7 bases. CDR1 is DFQATT, CDR2 SNEGSKA, per germline (reference sequence). V was clipped by 2 bases and J by 10 bases; unmatched bases: 7. This CDR3 contains 12 residues. In nucleotides, the CDR3 is TGCAGTGCTAGACTCATCGGGACAGCCTACACCTTC. Its protein product is CSARLIGTAYTF.

The rearrangement uses TRBV20-1 and TRBJ2-1, with 9 bases aligning to TRBD2. The junction had 8 bases not matched to a gene; V was cut back by 6 bases and J by 5 bases. Per the germline V gene, CDR1 is DFQATT and CDR2 is SNEGSKA (reference sequence). The CDR3 is 14 residues long. CDR3 sequence reads: CSATLSGGDNEQFF. CDR3 in DNA: TGCAGTGCAACCCTTAGCGGGGGAGACAATGAGCAGTTCTTC.

The rearrangement joins TRBV7-3 to TRBJ2-5; D tentatively reads TRBD1 or TRBD2 (6 bases each). Germline CDR1 and CDR2: SGHTA and FQGTGA. Trimming left V 0 bases short and J 9 bases short, with 8 bases between. The CDR3 covers 12 residues. The CDR3 DNA reads as TGTGCCAGCAGCTTAACCCGGGGGCCCCAGTACTTC. Its translation: CASSLTRGPQYF.

CDR3 region: CASSPGTALETQYF. DNA for the CDR3: TGTGCCAGCAGCCCAGGGACAGCCCTAGAGACCCAGTACTTC. V is TRBV7-9 and J is TRBJ2-5; 7 nucleotides align to TRBD1. The germline gives CDR1 SEHNR, CDR2 FQNEAQ (reference sequence). The CDR3 loop spans 14 amino acids. V was clipped by 5 bases and J by 4 bases; unmatched bases: 7. Full variable domain (rest looked up from reference TRBV7-9 and TRBJ2-5): DTGVSQNPRHKITKRGQNVTFRCDPISEHNRLYWYRQTLGQGPEFLTYFQNEAQLEKSRLLSDRFSAERPKGSFSTLEIQRTEQGDSAMYLCASSPGTALETQYFGPGTRLLVL.

This clonotype was detected a few times. The rearrangement links TRBV3-1 to TRBJ1-3; D is unclear. The CDR3 extends over 19 amino acids. Germline loops: CDR1 LGHDT, CDR2 YNNKEL (reference sequence). V was shortened by 0 bases and J by 2 bases, with 20 bases between the two germline ends. CDR3 coding DNA: TGTGCCAGCAGCCAAGATGACCGGTTGGCTAAGACACCTGGAAACACCATATATTTT. Its protein is CASSQDDRLAKTPGNTIYF.

This clonotype was seen a single time. The chain combines TRBV6-1 with TRBJ2-1; D may match TRBD1 or TRBD2 (5 bases each). Per germline, CDR1 MNHNS and CDR2 SASEGT. The CDR3 is 13 amino acids. V lost 2 bases and J 8 bases, leaving 10 bases between the germline ends. CDR3 coding DNA: TGTGCCAGCAGTGAACGGGGCCGGGATGAGCAGTTCTTC. Its translation is CASSERGRDEQFF.

V is TRBV10-3 and J is TRBJ2-6; 8 bases match TRBD1. V lost 6 bases, J lost 2 bases, and 12 bases stayed unmatched. This CDR3 has 18 residues. Germline V gene data show CDR1 as ENHRY and CDR2 as SYGVKD. CDR3 amino acids: CAISDRGHQGTGANVLTF. The CDR3 bases are TGTGCCATCAGCGACAGGGGCCACCAGGGGACTGGGGCCAACGTCCTGACTTTC.

In its sample, this clonotype was seen a few times. The genes are TRBV29-1 and TRBJ2-1, with D perhaps assigned TRBD1 or TRBD2 (5 bases each). V gave up 6 bases and J gave up 9 bases, with 21 bases separating them. The germline V gene has CDR1 SQVTM and CDR2 ANQGSEA. CDR3 length equals 14 residues. The CDR3 bases are TGCAGCGTAGATCGGGACCACTTTTCGTCTGAGCAGTTCTTC. As protein: CSVDRDHFSSEQFF.

The chain recombines TRBV20-1 with TRBJ2-7, with TRBD1 identical over 9 bases. Germline V gives CDR1 DFQATT, CDR2 SNEGSKA (reference sequence). Germline trimming cut 7 bases from V and 5 bases from J; bases unmatched to any gene: 9. CDR3 length: 13 residues. CDR3 loop: CSVFKQGADEQYF. CDR3 coding DNA: TGCAGTGTTTTCAAACAGGGGGCGGACGAGCAGTACTTC.

The genes are TRBV19 and TRBJ2-3, with 7 positions matching TRBD1. This CDR3 is built from 14 residues. The V segment lost 6 bases and the J segment 1 base; nucleotides outside the gene matches: 4. From germline, CDR1 is LNHDA and CDR2 SQIVND (reference sequence). CDR3 bases: TGTGCCAGTAGGCGGACAGGACGCACAGATACGCAGTATTTT. As protein: CASRRTGRTDTQYF. Complete variable domain (other parts from reference TRBV19 and TRBJ2-3): DGGITQSPKYLFRKEGQNVTLSCEQNLNHDAMYWYRQDPGQGLRLIYYSQIVNDFQKGDIAEGYSVSREKKESFPLTVTSAQKNPTAFYLCASRRTGRTDTQYFGPGTRLTVL.

In this sample, this clonotype turned up many times. The genes are TRBV5-1 and TRBJ2-7, with 11 bases lining up with TRBD2. Germline CDR1 and CDR2: SGHRS and YFSETQ. CDR3 size: 13 residues. V lost 4 bases to trimming and J lost 6 bases; unmatched junction nucleotides: 3. DNA of the CDR3: TGCGCCAGCAGCGCGGGACTAGCGGTCGAGCAGTACTTC. This codes for CASSAGLAVEQYF.

In its sample, this clonotype was seen a few times. The chain uses TRBV24-1 and TRBJ2-5, with D unresolved. The germline gives CDR1 KGHDR, CDR2 SFDVKD. The CDR3 contains 11 residues. V lost 6 bases, J lost 5 bases, and 6 bases lay in between. CDR3 sequence (DNA): TGTGCCACCAGTTCAATGGAGACCCAGTACTTC. Amino acid sequence: CATSSMETQYF.

This clonotype showed up just a few times. With a much larger clone just one base away, this may be a read error. V and J are TRBV7-2 and TRBJ2-7; 9 bases are a match to TRBD2. The V gene's germline CDR1 is SGHTA and CDR2 FQGNSA. The CDR3 spans 14 residues. The ends lost 5 bases at V and 5 bases at J; junction bases unmatched: 7. For the CDR3, the DNA is TGTGCCAGCAGCCTCCTAGCGGGGACAGACGAGCAGTACTTC. Its protein product is CASSLLAGTDEQYF.